This passage covers 5 T cell receptor beta chains from one sample sequenced in a study of shared clonotypes between healthy human individuals. Clones were sequenced by immunoSEQ multiplex PCR, and TCRdb holds only the in-frame ones, with some missing. The table lists about 450,000 clones, around 80% of them singletons. What was sequenced was PBMCs. Receptors originate from a woman in her forties in good health. Some clones in this sample may be carry-over from other donors' samples.

As DNA, the CDR3 is TGCGCCAGCAGACTCCCGGGACTAGCGGGAACTGGGGCCAACGTCCTGACTTTC. Its protein product is CASRLPGLAGTGANVLTF. The chain has TRBV10-2 and TRBJ2-6, with 13 bases identical to TRBD2. V was clipped by 6 bases and J by 2 bases; unmatched bases: 7. The CDR3 loop spans 18 amino acids. Germline lookup yields CDR1 WSHSY and CDR2 SAAADI.

The rearrangement links TRBV28 to TRBJ2-7, with 11 nucleotides matching TRBD2. CDR3 length: 15 amino acids. J lost 4 bases, V lost 5 bases, and 7 bases had no gene match. Germline V gives CDR1 MDHEN, CDR2 SYDVKM. Here the CDR3 reads CASSHGLAGLYEQYF. CDR3 in DNA: TGTGCCAGCAGTCATGGACTAGCGGGTTTATACGAGCAGTACTTC.

This clone was counted once. V is TRBV30 and J is TRBJ2-7; TRBD2 matches 12 bases. After removal of 7 bases from V and 6 bases from J, the junction contained 7 bases not matched to a gene. This CDR3 has 13 amino acids. Germline CDR1 is GTSNPN and CDR2 is SVGIG (reference sequence). CDR3 amino acids: CASPTSGSFEQYF. The CDR3 DNA reads as TGTGCCTCCCCGACTAGCGGGAGTTTCGAGCAGTACTTC. The entire variable domain, with the rest obtained from reference TRBV30 and TRBJ2-7, is as follows: SQTIHQWPATLVQPVGSPLSLECTVEGTSNPNLYWYRQAAGRGLQLLFYSVGIGQISSEVPQNLSASRPQDRQFILSSKKLLLSDSGFYLCASPTSGSFEQYFGPGTRLTVT.

The chain recombines TRBV7-9 with TRBJ1-1; D unclear. The ends were cut back, 5 bases at V and 1 base at J, with 8 bases in the middle. This CDR3 has 13 residues. Germline lookup yields CDR1 SEHNR and CDR2 FQNEAQ (reference sequence). CDR3 protein: CASSAGWNTEAFF. The CDR3 coding sequence is TGTGCCAGCAGCGCTGGTTGGAACACTGAAGCTTTCTTT.

This clone was detected only a few times. The V call is TRBV27, the J call TRBJ2-4; D call uncertain. Trimming stripped 7 bases from V and 3 bases from J, with 10 bases between. From germline, CDR1 is MNHEY and CDR2 SMNVEV (reference sequence). There are 13 residues in the CDR3. The CDR3 DNA is TGTGCCAGCAAACCTATAGGCAAAAACATTCAGTACTTC. Residues: CASKPIGKNIQYF.